This TCR beta chain originates from a study of T-cell reconstitution after alpha-beta-depleted transplantation in children. General study findings and limits: About two months after transplant, alpha-beta T cells reportedly came from several hundred expanded graft clones. A year had passed since transplant, and T-cell counts and diversity by then came mostly from newly produced T cells.

This clonotype was seen ten or more times. What it binds is unknown. Preparation of the TCRbeta library was carried out with unique molecular identifiers. MiXCR, applied by TCRdb to the PCR reads, yields one record per CDR3 protein. The data hold about 870,000 distinct CDR3 sequences, with roughly 16% observed a single time. CDR3 length equals 18 residues. Unmatched junction bases numbered 12, after V lost 6 bases and J lost 3 bases. Here the sequenced sample was PBMCs, mostly from graft donor cells, taken 360 days after TCRalphabeta/CD19-depleted stem cell transplant. V gene TRBV12-3 or TRBV12-4 combines with J gene TRBJ2-7, with 15 bases fitting TRBD2. The sequence was obtained from a male patient between 5 and 17 years old who had a stem cell transplant for acute lymphoblastic leukemia, so the T cells may come from the graft donor. CDR3 nucleotide sequence: TGTGCCAGCAGCTACACTTGGACTAGCGGGAGGGAGGGCTACGAGCAGTACTTC. It yields the protein CASSYTWTSGREGYEQYF.